This TCR beta chain was sequenced for a study of PD-L1 blockade in urothelial cancer. Study as a whole: Males with bladder-origin urothelial cancer made up about 90% of the roughly 29 patients. Analyzed time points were 3 weeks (second dose) and 6 weeks after therapy began. Findings of the study overall: Sub-median blood TCR clonality before treatment predicted longer survival.

The protocol was immunoSEQ multiplex PCR, while the TCRdb copy is restricted to in-frame clones and leaves out a portion. The table has about 36,000 clones, 84% seen once. The CDR3 consists of 17 residues. CDR1 is SGHTA, CDR2 FQGNSA, per germline. The V gene lost 5 bases and the J gene lost 3 bases, with 22 bases spanning the gap. As concerns this clone: Its antigen is not known.

Noted time point: peripheral blood 6 weeks after treatment start. Each patient supplied 1 to 8 pretreatment and on-treatment samples. This chain joins TRBV7-2 and TRBJ2-5; possibly TRBD1 for D (5 bases). The sequence came from a man aged 40-55 years with urothelial cancer. The sample consisted of PBMCs, taken around atezolizumab (anti-PD-L1) treatment. The CDR3 loop reads CASSVPQDSVWEETQYF. As DNA, the CDR3 is TGTGCCAGCAGCGTTCCACAGGATTCGGTCTGGGAAGAGACCCAGTACTTC.